This TCR beta chain was obtained from a study of cytomegalovirus exposure and HLA in healthy donors. Vbeta (60) and Jbeta (13) primers were used in the PCR. TCRdb's table, derived via immunoSEQ multiplex PCR, lists solely in-frame clones and lacks some. The repertoire holds some 200,000 clones, with 82% as singletons. The V and J ends lost 4 bases and 3 bases, in that order; junction bases with no gene match: 3. This CDR3 spans 14 amino acids. Germline V gives CDR1 SGHRS, CDR2 YFSETQ. Although they were nominally healthy when sampled, donors likely had unrecorded immune exposures. Sample: PBMCs. The V call is TRBV5-1, the J call TRBJ1-1, with 10 bases lining up with TRBD1. This receptor was identified in a woman aged 18-30 years in good health and CMV-seronegative. CDR3 bases: TGCGCCAGCAGCCCCGGGACAGGGGACACTGAAGCTTTCTTT. It is translated as CASSPGTGDTEAFF.